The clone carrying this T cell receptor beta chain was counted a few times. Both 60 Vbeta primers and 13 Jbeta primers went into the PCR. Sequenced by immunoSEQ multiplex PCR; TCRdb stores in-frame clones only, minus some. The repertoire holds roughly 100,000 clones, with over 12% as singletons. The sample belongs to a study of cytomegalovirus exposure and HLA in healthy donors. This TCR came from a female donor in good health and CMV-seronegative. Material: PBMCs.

The CDR3 nucleotides are TGTGCCTGGAGTACACGCCAGGAGGCTAACTATGGCTACACCTTC. As protein: CAWSTRQEANYGYTF. V gene TRBV30 combines with J gene TRBJ1-2, with D hard to call. The germline V gene encodes CDR1 GTSNPN and CDR2 SVGIG (reference sequence). This CDR3 spans 15 amino acids. Trimming removed 2 bases at V and 0 bases at J, with 13 bases between.